The sequence of this T cell receptor beta chain was determined in a study of T cells in Graves' hyperthyroidism and ophthalmopathy. TCR beta CDR3 sequences were amplified from RNA transcripts. The study used the HTBI primer set for a first-round RT-PCR of the TCR CDR3. MiXCR, applied by TCRdb to the multiplex PCR reads, yields one record per CDR3 protein. The sample lists about 690,000 distinct CDR3 sequences; 17% were seen once. This clonotype has a count of ten or more. Its antigen remains unknown. Disease duration under 2 months; hyperthyroidism patients were aged 18 to 65. Uncontrolled infection, other autoimmune disease, pregnancy or lactation barred patients from enrollment. Source material for PBMCs was about 10 ml fresh peripheral blood. Study results and limitations: Ophthalmopathy, as predicted by the model, came a median 6.5 months after the prediction.

The sample comprised blood. This sequence originates from a man aged 50 to 59 with Graves' hyperthyroidism.

The CDR3 sequence: CASRFPRGQNTEAFF. CDR3 sequence (DNA): TGTGCCAGCAGGTTCCCCAGGGGGCAAAACACTGAAGCTTTCTTT. This chain links TRBV28 with TRBJ1-1, with 8 bases aligning to TRBD1. V gave up 6 bases and J gave up 2 bases; unmatched junction bases: 8. The CDR3 spans 15 residues. Germline V gene lookup returns CDR1 MDHEN and CDR2 SYDVKM.